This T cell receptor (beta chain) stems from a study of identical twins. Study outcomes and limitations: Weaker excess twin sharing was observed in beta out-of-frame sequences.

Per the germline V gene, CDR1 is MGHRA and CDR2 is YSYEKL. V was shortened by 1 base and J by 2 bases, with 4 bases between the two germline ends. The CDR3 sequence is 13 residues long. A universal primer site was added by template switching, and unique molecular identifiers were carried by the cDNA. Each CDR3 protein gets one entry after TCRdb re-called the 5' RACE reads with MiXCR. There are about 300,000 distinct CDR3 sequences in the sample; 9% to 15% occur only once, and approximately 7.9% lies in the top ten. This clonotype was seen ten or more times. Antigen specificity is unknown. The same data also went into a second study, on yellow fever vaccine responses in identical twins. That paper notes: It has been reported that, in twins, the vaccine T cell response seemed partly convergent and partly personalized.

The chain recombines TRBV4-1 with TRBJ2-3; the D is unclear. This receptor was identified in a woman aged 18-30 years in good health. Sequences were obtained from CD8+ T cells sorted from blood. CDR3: CASSQGITDTQYF. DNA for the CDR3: TGCGCCAGCAGCCAAGGAATCACAGATACGCAGTATTTT.